The clone carrying this T cell receptor beta chain appeared many times. At one boundary the junction diverges from the germline segment, which might be a read error. This record belongs to a study of metastatic and nonmetastatic thyroid tumors. All patients were untreated before thyroid surgery. TCRdb re-clonotyped the PCR reads via MiXCR. The sample yields over 25,000 clones, 15% to 20% seen once. This sequence was found in a female donor with papillary thyroid cancer or a benign thyroid nodule (not recorded which). Some clones in this sample may be carry-over from other donors' samples. The specimen was blood.

The CDR3 coding sequence is TGTGCCAGCAGCTTAATGGGGACAGGGGTGACCTTC. It specifies CASSLMGTGVTF. V gene TRBV11-2 combines with J gene TRBJ2-1; 10 bases are shared with TRBD1. The CDR3 sequence is 12 residues long. The germline gives CDR1 SGHAT, CDR2 FQNNGV.